The 4 T cell receptor beta chains below come from one sample, sequenced in a study of T cells in Graves' hyperthyroidism and ophthalmopathy. TCR beta CDR3 regions were amplified from RNA transcripts. Primed by the HTBI set, a first-round RT-PCR was run on the TCR CDR3. MiXCR, run by TCRdb on the multiplex PCR reads, gives a single entry per CDR3 protein. The sample carries 300,000 to 350,000 distinct CDR3 sequences, roughly 20% recorded once. Sequences were obtained from blood. These receptors all stem from a woman in her fifties or sixties with Graves' hyperthyroidism.

This clonotype was seen only a few times. The chain couples TRBV5-1 to TRBJ1-5; no clear D gene. The CDR3 has 15 residues. V lost 0 bases and J 6 bases, leaving 13 bases between the germline ends. Germline V gene lookup returns CDR1 SGHRS and CDR2 YFSETQ. The DNA for the CDR3 is TGCGCCAGCAGCTTGGGTGGCTTTTCGGGTCAGCCCCAGCATTTT. This encodes CASSLGGFSGQPQHF.

In this sample, this clonotype turned up many times. This chain uses TRBV20-1 with TRBJ1-2; 11 bases agree with TRBD1. The germline CDR1 and CDR2 sequences are DFQATT and SNEGSKA (reference sequence). The CDR3 has 14 residues. Trimming took 1 base from V and 7 from J; bases not matched to a gene: 5. CDR3 in DNA: TGCAGTGCTAGAGGGACAGGGGGCCTTCTTGGCTACACCTTC. This gives the protein CSARGTGGLLGYTF.

In DNA, the CDR3 is TGCGCCAGCAGCCAAGGCACCCAGAGCGAGCAGTACGTC. It is translated as CASSQGTQSEQYV. The genes are TRBV4-1 and TRBJ2-7; D not resolved. The CDR3 has 13 amino acids. V lost 1 base to trimming and J lost 6 bases, with 10 bases between them. CDR1 and CDR2 (germline): MGHRA, YSYEKL.

This clonotype was detected a few times. V is TRBV19 and J is TRBJ1-2, with TRBD1 as a possible D gene (6 bases). Germline V gene sequence: CDR1 LNHDA, CDR2 SQIVND (reference sequence). The CDR3 extends over 16 amino acids. With 5 bases removed from V and 8 bases from J, the gap between germline ends came to 24 bases. DNA of the CDR3: TGTGCCAGTAGTCTTCTCCCTAGGGCGGACAGAGAAGGCTACACCTTC. Protein: CASSLLPRADREGYTF.